One and the same sample provided the 28 T cell receptor beta chains below, sequenced in a study of blood T cell repertoires in COVID-19. Only in-frame clones appear in the TCRdb table, and some are missing; sequencing was by immunoSEQ multiplex PCR. This repertoire shows 200,000 to 300,000 clones, around nine tenths found once; its top ten account for about 10%. Sequenced input: peripheral blood. These TCRs come from a man in his forties or fifties who had recovered from COVID-19.

This clone was observed a single time. This sequence joins TRBV5-8 and TRBJ1-2; TRBD1 might be the D (5 bases). CDR3 size: 13 residues. Trimming cost V 4 bases and J 2 bases, with 9 bases left between them. CDR1 is SGHTS, CDR2 YDEGEE, per germline. The CDR3, as DNA: TGTGCCAGCAGCCCGACAGCAAACTATGGCTACACCTTC. Its translation: CASSPTANYGYTF.

The J gene is TRBJ1-4, the V gene TRBV5-1, with 7 nucleotides matching TRBD1. The CDR3 loop spans 18 amino acids. J lost 3 bases, V lost 0 bases, and 11 bases had no gene match. The germline CDR1 and CDR2 sequences are SGHRS and YFSETQ. DNA of the CDR3: TGCGCCAGCAGCTTGGCCAAAAGGGGGCAAGGGTCTAATGAAAAACTGTTTTTT. This gives the protein CASSLAKRGQGSNEKLFF.

In this sample, this clone turned up many times. The chain carries TRBV19 and TRBJ2-5, with 8 nucleotides matching TRBD2. With 4 bases clipped from V and 11 bases from J, the junction kept 9 bases outside the gene matches. Germline V gene data show CDR1 as LNHDA and CDR2 as SQIVND (reference sequence). This CDR3 spans 13 amino acids. The CDR3 DNA reads TGTGCCAGTAGTAGCGGGCGGGGGGCGAATCAGTACTTC. Its translation: CASSSGRGANQYF.

V is TRBV7-2 and J is TRBJ1-1, with 7 bases fitting TRBD1. Unmatched junction bases numbered 8, after V lost 5 bases and J lost 5 bases. This CDR3 comprises 14 residues. Germline assignment: CDR1 SGHTA and CDR2 FQGNSA. The CDR3 DNA reads as TGTGCCAGCAGCACCTCGACAGGGTGGACTGAAGCTTTCTTT. Translation gives CASSTSTGWTEAFF.

V is TRBV7-6 and J is TRBJ2-2; TRBD1 aligns across 7 bases. Germline lookup yields CDR1 SGHVS and CDR2 FNYEAQ. With V trimmed by 5 bases and J by 1 base, 7 bases remained unmatched. CDR3 length equals 16 residues. The CDR3 sequence: CASSVPGQRNTGELFF. The DNA for the CDR3 is TGTGCCAGCAGCGTACCGGGACAGAGGAACACCGGGGAGCTGTTTTTT.

The chain carries TRBV19 and TRBJ1-5; 8 bases match TRBD1. The ends lost 5 bases at V and 2 bases at J; junction bases unmatched: 5. Germline V gene lookup returns CDR1 LNHDA and CDR2 SQIVND (reference sequence). The length of the CDR3 is 15 residues. This CDR3 reads CASSPLDRGNQPQHF. DNA for the CDR3: TGTGCCAGTAGTCCCCTGGACAGGGGCAATCAGCCCCAGCATTTT. Drawing the rest from reference TRBV19 and TRBJ1-5, the complete variable domain is DGGITQSPKYLFRKEGQNVTLSCEQNLNHDAMYWYRQDPGQGLRLIYYSQIVNDFQKGDIAEGYSVSREKKESFPLTVTSAQKNPTAFYLCASSPLDRGNQPQHFGDGTRLSIL.

This clone was picked up one time. The chain uses TRBV7-6 and TRBJ2-1, with a tentative D call TRBD2 (6 bases). Germline CDR1 and CDR2: SGHVS and FNYEAQ. Trimming shortened V by 5 bases and J by 0 bases, and 11 bases separated the two germline ends. The CDR3 loop spans 15 amino acids. The chain's CDR3 is CASSLSGISYNEQFF. The CDR3 DNA sequence: TGTGCCAGCAGCCTTAGCGGAATCTCCTACAATGAGCAGTTCTTC.

This chain links TRBV4-3 with TRBJ1-4, with D unclear. Per the germline V gene, CDR1 is LGHNA and CDR2 is YSLEER. Between the trimmed V and J ends, which lost 0 bases and 4 bases, there was a span of 18 bases. The CDR3 is made up of 18 amino acids. CDR3 bases: TGCGCCAGCAGCCAAGATAGCACCGGGTCCCGGCTTAATGAAAAACTGTTTTTT. Translated: CASSQDSTGSRLNEKLFF.

The V gene is TRBV6-5, the J gene TRBJ1-2; 7 bases are a match to TRBD1. Trimming took 5 bases from V and 4 from J; bases not matched to a gene: 10. The CDR3 runs to 15 residues. Per the germline V gene, CDR1 is MNHEY and CDR2 is SVGAGI. Here the CDR3 reads CASSRQHRGSYGYTF. DNA for the CDR3: TGTGCCAGCAGTCGACAACACAGGGGAAGCTATGGCTACACCTTC.

The J gene is TRBJ2-3, the V gene TRBV4-3, with a tentative D call TRBD1 (5 bases). This CDR3 region has 15 residues. The germline gives CDR1 LGHNA, CDR2 YSLEER. Trimming took off 1 base at V and 2 bases at J, with 10 bases between the two ends. The CDR3 here is CASSQGQGYTDTQYF. CDR3 DNA: TGCGCCAGCAGCCAAGGTCAGGGTTACACAGATACGCAGTATTTT.

The rearrangement links TRBV7-2 to TRBJ2-2, with 8 bases fitting TRBD1. CDR3 size: 14 residues. V trimming: 6 bases; J trimming: 6 bases; junction bases outside the gene matches: 6. The germline V gene has CDR1 SGHTA and CDR2 FQGNSA. The CDR3 bases are TGTGCCAGCAGAGCCGCAGGGGGCCCCGGGGAGCTGTTTTTT. It is translated as CASRAAGGPGELFF.

The chain uses TRBV13 and TRBJ2-2; the D gene is possibly TRBD2 (6 bases). This CDR3 has 16 amino acids. Germline V lookup: CDR1 PRHDT, CDR2 FYEKMQ (reference sequence). V shed 5 bases and J shed 0 bases, with 13 bases lying between them. The CDR3 is CASSMTGTPNTGELFF. The CDR3 bases are TGTGCCAGCAGCATGACCGGGACTCCGAACACCGGGGAGCTGTTTTTT.

V and J are TRBV5-1 and TRBJ2-3; 8 nucleotides line up with TRBD2. The CDR3 has 16 amino acids. Losses at the gene ends were 0 bases for V and 0 bases for J; bases not matched to a gene: 3. CDR1 and CDR2 (germline): SGHRS, YFSETQ. This CDR3 is CASSLAGGVSTDTQYF. Here the CDR3 DNA reads TGCGCCAGCAGCTTGGCGGGAGGGGTAAGCACAGATACGCAGTATTTT.

The genes are TRBV20-1 and TRBJ1-6; possible D gene TRBD1, 6 bases. Germline CDR1 and CDR2: DFQATT and SNEGSKA (reference sequence). Trimming left V 3 bases short and J 8 bases short, with 20 bases between. This CDR3 spans 16 amino acids. This CDR3 is CSASTLGTGRDSPLHF. In DNA form, the CDR3 reads TGCAGTGCTAGTACATTGGGTACAGGGAGGGATTCACCCCTCCACTTT.

The rearrangement links TRBV15 to TRBJ1-1, with TRBD1 identical over 10 bases. This CDR3 spans 15 amino acids. V gave up 0 bases and J gave up 4 bases; unmatched junction bases: 2. Looked up from germline, CDR1 is LNHNV and CDR2 is YYDKDF (reference sequence). The CDR3 region is CATSRDRDRGTEAFF. As DNA, the CDR3 is TGTGCCACCAGCAGAGACCGGGACAGGGGCACTGAAGCTTTCTTT. The full variable domain, its missing parts supplied by reference TRBV15 and TRBJ1-1, is DAMVIQNPRYQVTQFGKPVTLSCSQTLNHNVMYWYQQKSSQAPKLLFHYYDKDFNNEADTPDNFQSRRPNTSFCFLDIRSPGLGDTAMYLCATSRDRDRGTEAFFGQGTRLTVV.

This chain links TRBV7-9 with TRBJ1-2, with TRBD1 as a possible D gene (5 bases). V was trimmed by 1 base and J by 7 bases, leaving 10 bases between them. From germline, CDR1 is SEHNR and CDR2 FQNEAQ (reference sequence). The CDR3 runs to 13 residues. As DNA, the CDR3 is TGTGCCAGCAGCTTAGGCCAGGGCGGTGGCTACACCTTC. Residues: CASSLGQGGGYTF.

V and J are TRBV5-1 and TRBJ1-1; TRBD1 aligns across 8 bases. V trimming: 3 bases; J trimming: 13 bases; junction bases outside the gene matches: 8. Germline-derived CDR1 and CDR2 are SGHRS and YFSETQ. This CDR3 comprises 12 residues. The CDR3 coding sequence is TGCGCCAGCAGCTCCGGGACAGGCTTCGTTTTCTTT. Translating gives CASSSGTGFVFF.

In DNA, the CDR3 is TGTGCCAGCACCCCGACAGGGGTTCGGCGCAATCAGCCCCAGCATTTT. Residues: CASTPTGVRRNQPQHF. The chain carries TRBV27 and TRBJ1-5; 8 bases map to TRBD1. The trim removed 7 bases at V and 2 bases at J, leaving 10 bases unmatched. CDR1 and CDR2 from the germline V gene are MNHEY and SMNVEV (reference sequence). The length of the CDR3 is 16 residues.

CDR3 region: CATSRDPTAAGELFF. CDR3 DNA sequence: TGTGCCACCAGCAGAGATCCGACAGCCGCCGGGGAGCTGTTTTTT. The chain links TRBV15 to TRBJ2-2, with a possible D match to TRBD1 (5 bases). CDR3 length: 15 amino acids. Germline-derived CDR1 and CDR2 are LNHNV and YYDKDF (reference sequence). Trimming took 0 bases from V and 6 from J, leaving 11 bases between them.

The rearrangement joins TRBV6-5 to TRBJ2-7; 8 bases agree with TRBD1. This CDR3 has 15 residues. J lost 1 base, V lost 6 bases, and 8 bases had no gene match. Germline CDR1 reads MNHEY; CDR2 reads SVGAGI. The CDR3: CASSQGAGVSYEQYF. The CDR3 DNA follows: TGTGCCAGCAGCCAGGGGGCTGGGGTATCCTACGAGCAGTACTTC.

The chain links TRBV21-1 to TRBJ2-4; the table's D gene call, TRBD1, was not cross checked with the DNA. TRBV21-1 is assigned pseudogene status. This CDR3 spans 15 amino acids. CDR3 nucleotides: TGTGCCAGCAGCAGACGGAGGACAGTCAAAAACATTCAGTACTTC. As protein: CASSRRRTVKNIQYF.

The chain couples TRBV27 to TRBJ2-6; TRBD2 is a possible D gene (6 bases). In germline, CDR1 is MNHEY, CDR2 SMNVEV (reference sequence). This CDR3 contains 19 residues. V was trimmed by 5 bases and J by 0 bases, leaving 20 bases between them. CDR3 protein: CASSQYMGGYPSGANVLTF. Written as DNA, the CDR3 is TGTGCCAGCAGTCAGTATATGGGGGGATACCCCTCTGGGGCCAACGTCCTGACTTTC.

The gene calls are TRBV4-3 and TRBJ1-4, with a tentative D call TRBD1 (6 bases). Germline CDR1 LGHNA, CDR2 YSLEER. V gave up 4 bases and J gave up 0 bases, with 12 bases separating them. This CDR3 is 16 amino acids long. The CDR3 spells CASSPGQPATNEKLFF. The CDR3 DNA reads as TGCGCCAGCAGCCCTGGACAGCCTGCAACTAATGAAAAACTGTTTTTT.

The V gene is TRBV18, the J gene TRBJ2-7, with D perhaps TRBD2 (6 bases). Germline loops: CDR1 KGHSH, CDR2 LQKENI. V was pared by 2 bases and J by 6 bases, with 17 bases between. This CDR3 has 15 amino acids. Here the CDR3 DNA reads TGTGCCAGCTCACCAAAAACAGCCCTCGGGGGCGAGCAGTACTTC. Residues: CASSPKTALGGEQYF.

The chain carries TRBV2 and TRBJ2-4; 8 bases are shared with TRBD2. Losses at the gene ends were 10 bases for V and 6 bases for J; bases not matched to a gene: 14. In germline, CDR1 is SNHLY, CDR2 FYNNEI. The CDR3 has 15 amino acids. CDR3 amino acids: CATHFSGGGRNIQYF. For the CDR3, the DNA is TGTGCCACGCATTTCTCGGGAGGGGGTCGAAACATTCAGTACTTC.

This clone was counted a few times. The chain couples TRBV3-1 (or the pseudogene TRBV3-2) to TRBJ1-1; D is ambiguous. This CDR3 has 14 amino acids. Trimming left V 1 base short and J 0 bases short, with 6 bases between. In germline, CDR1 is LGHDT, CDR2 YNNKEL (reference sequence). CDR3 sequence: CASSQGSMNTEAFF. Here the CDR3 DNA reads TGTGCCAGCAGCCAAGGGAGCATGAACACTGAAGCTTTCTTT.

The chain is built from TRBV9 and TRBJ2-7; perhaps TRBD2 as D (5 bases). V lost 0 bases to trimming and J lost 1 base, with 14 bases between them. This CDR3 region has 16 residues. The germline gives CDR1 SGDLS, CDR2 YYNGEE. The CDR3 bases are TGTGCCAGCAGCGTAGAGGGAACTAGTAAGTCCTACGAGCAGTACTTC. Protein product: CASSVEGTSKSYEQYF.

V is TRBV6-2 or TRBV6-3 and J is TRBJ2-1; the match to TRBD2 covers 12 bases. This CDR3 contains 20 residues. The germline CDR1 and CDR2 sequences are MNHEY and SVGEGT. The V gene end was trimmed by 2 bases and the J gene end by 2 bases; junction bases not matched to a gene: 13. The CDR3, as DNA: TGTGCCAGCAGTTACCCCCGGGACGGGAGGACTAGCGGGGCCTACAATGAGCAGTTCTTC. Its translation: CASSYPRDGRTSGAYNEQFF.